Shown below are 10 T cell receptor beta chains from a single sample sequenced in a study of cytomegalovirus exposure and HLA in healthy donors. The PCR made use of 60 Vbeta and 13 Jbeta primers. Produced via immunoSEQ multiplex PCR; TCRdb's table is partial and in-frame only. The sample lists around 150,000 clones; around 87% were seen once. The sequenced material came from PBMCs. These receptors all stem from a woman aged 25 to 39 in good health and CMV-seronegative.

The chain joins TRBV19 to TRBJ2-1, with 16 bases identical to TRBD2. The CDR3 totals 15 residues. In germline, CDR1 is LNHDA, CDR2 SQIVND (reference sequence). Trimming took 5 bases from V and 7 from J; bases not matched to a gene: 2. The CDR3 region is CASSLGLAGGNEQFF. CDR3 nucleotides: TGTGCCAGTAGTCTGGGACTAGCGGGGGGGAATGAGCAGTTCTTC.

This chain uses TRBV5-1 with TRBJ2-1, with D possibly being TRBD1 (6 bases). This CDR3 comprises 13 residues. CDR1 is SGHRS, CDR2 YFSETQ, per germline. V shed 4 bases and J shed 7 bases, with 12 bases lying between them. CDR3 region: CASSPWGRNEQFF. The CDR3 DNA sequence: TGCGCCAGCAGCCCGTGGGGGCGGAATGAGCAGTTCTTC.

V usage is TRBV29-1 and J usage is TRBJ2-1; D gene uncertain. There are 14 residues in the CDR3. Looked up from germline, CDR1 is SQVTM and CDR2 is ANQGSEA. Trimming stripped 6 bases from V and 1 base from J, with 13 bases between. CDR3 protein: CSVALRKSYNEQFF. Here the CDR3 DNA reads TGCAGCGTAGCACTGAGAAAATCCTACAATGAGCAGTTCTTC.

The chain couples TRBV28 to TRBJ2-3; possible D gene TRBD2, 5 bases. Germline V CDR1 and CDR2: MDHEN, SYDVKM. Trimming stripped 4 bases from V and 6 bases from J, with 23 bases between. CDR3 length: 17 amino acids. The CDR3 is CASSSNRLGLERDTQYF. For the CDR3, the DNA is TGTGCCAGCAGTTCTAATCGGTTAGGACTGGAAAGGGATACGCAGTATTTT.

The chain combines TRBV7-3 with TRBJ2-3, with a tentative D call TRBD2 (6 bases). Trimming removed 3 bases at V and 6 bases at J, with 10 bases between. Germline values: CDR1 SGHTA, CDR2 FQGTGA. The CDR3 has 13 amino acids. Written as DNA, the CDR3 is TGTGCCAGCAGCTTCACTAGCATCGATACGCAGTATTTT. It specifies CASSFTSIDTQYF.

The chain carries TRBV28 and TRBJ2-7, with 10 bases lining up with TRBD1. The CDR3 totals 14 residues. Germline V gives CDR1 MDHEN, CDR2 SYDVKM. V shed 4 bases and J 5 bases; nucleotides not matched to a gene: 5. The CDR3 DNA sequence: TGTGCCAGCAGTTGGGACAGGGGTTCGAACGAGCAGTACTTC. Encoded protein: CASSWDRGSNEQYF. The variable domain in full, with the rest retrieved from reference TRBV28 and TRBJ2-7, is DVKVTQSSRYLVKRTGEKVFLECVQDMDHENMFWYRQDPGLGLRLIYFSYDVKMKEKGDIPEGYSVSREKKERFSLILESASTNQTSMYLCASSWDRGSNEQYFGPGTRLTVT.

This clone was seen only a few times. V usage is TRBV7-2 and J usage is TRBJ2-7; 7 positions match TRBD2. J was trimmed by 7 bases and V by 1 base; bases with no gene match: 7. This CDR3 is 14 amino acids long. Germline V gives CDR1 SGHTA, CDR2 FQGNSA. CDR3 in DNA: TGTGCCAGCAGCTTAGGCGGGGGACCTTCGGAGCAGTACTTC. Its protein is CASSLGGGPSEQYF. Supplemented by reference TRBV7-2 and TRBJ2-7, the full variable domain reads GAGVSQSPSNKVTEKGKDVELRCDPISGHTALYWYRQSLGQGLEFLIYFQGNSAPDKSGLPSDRFSAERTGGSVSTLTIQRTQQEDSAVYLCASSLGGGPSEQYFGPGTRLTVT.

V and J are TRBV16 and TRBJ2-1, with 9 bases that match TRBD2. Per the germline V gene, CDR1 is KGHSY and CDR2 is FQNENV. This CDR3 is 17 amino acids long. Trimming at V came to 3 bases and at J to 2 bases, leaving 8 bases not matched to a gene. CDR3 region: CASSQWAGGHTYNEQFF. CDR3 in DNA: TGTGCCAGCAGCCAGTGGGCGGGGGGGCATACCTACAATGAGCAGTTCTTC.

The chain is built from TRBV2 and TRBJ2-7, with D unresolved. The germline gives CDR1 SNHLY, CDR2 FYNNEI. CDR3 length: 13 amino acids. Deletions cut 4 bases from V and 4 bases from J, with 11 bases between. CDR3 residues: CASSGVASYEQYF. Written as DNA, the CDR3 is TGTGCCAGCAGTGGGGTAGCCTCTTACGAGCAGTACTTC.

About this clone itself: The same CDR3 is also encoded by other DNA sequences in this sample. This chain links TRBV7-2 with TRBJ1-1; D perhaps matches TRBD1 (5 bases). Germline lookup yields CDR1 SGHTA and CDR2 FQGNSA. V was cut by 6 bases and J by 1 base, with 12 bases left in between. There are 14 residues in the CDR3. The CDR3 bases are TGTGCCAGCAGACCCGGACAAAAGAACACTGAAGCTTTCTTT. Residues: CASRPGQKNTEAFF.